This T cell receptor (beta chain) derives from a study of OX40 agonist ivuxolimab in advanced cancers. Notes on the study in general: Researchers report that CD8+ T cells had, on average, more expanded clones than CD4+. At doses 0.1 to 3.0 mg/kg, CD4+ and CD8+ clones expanded.

The table came from immunoSEQ multiplex PCR; TCRdb's copy has only in-frame clones and leaves some out. This sample has tens of thousands of clones; about 82% occur once, and the top ten carry roughly 10%. Of note for this clone: The antigen is unknown.

The receptor comes from an adult with an advanced solid tumor such as melanoma, head and neck, liver or kidney cancer. The material was CD4+ or CD8+ T cells sorted from blood, obtained in a trial of the OX40 agonist ivuxolimab.

CDR3 loop: CASSQGRNYGYTF. The CDR3 coding sequence is TGCGCCAGCAGTCAGGGGAGGAACTATGGCTACACCTTC. The V call is TRBV10-1, the J call TRBJ1-2, with D possibly matching TRBD1 (6 bases). Trimming shortened V by 5 bases and J by 2 bases, and 9 bases separated the two germline ends. This CDR3 contains 13 residues. Germline CDR1 reads WNHNN; CDR2 reads SYGVQD (reference sequence).